Listed below are T cell receptor beta chains from one sample, sequenced in a study of blood T cell repertoires in COVID-19. Using immunoSEQ multiplex PCR, the repertoire was profiled, and TCRdb retains in-frame clones only, with some absent. The table lists 300,000 or so clones, more than 70% of them singletons. The sample taken for sequencing was peripheral blood. These receptors were taken from a woman aged 45-60 years with acute or convalescent COVID-19. Each CDR3 is given with its conserved first and last residue. Fields, in order: CDR3 length, J gene, D gene, clone size, V gene, CDR3 protein, CDR3 DNA. D genes are given only for firm matches. The size of a clone is reported for some rows only, either as once, few or many, or as a class for expanded clones.

>15|TRBJ2-1|-|-|TRBV4-1
CASSQELTRLQEQFF
TGCGCCAGCAGCCAAGAATTAACTAGGCTCCAGGAGCAGTTCTTC
>17|TRBJ1-5|TRBD1|-|TRBV27
CASSLSGAGGASQPQHF
TGTGCCAGCAGTTTATCGGGGGCAGGGGGCGCGAGTCAGCCCCAGCATTTT
>18|TRBJ2-2|-|-|TRBV9
CASSVGRGGLLNTGELFF
TGTGCCAGCAGCGTAGGGAGGGGCGGGCTACTGAACACCGGGGAGCTGTTTTTT
>12|TRBJ1-2|-|once|TRBV20-1
CSASGQSYGYTF
TGCAGTGCTAGTGGGCAGTCCTATGGCTACACCTTC
>14|TRBJ2-3|-|-|TRBV5-6
CASSLGRGTDTQYF
TGTGCCAGCAGCTTGGGCAGGGGCACAGATACGCAGTATTTT
>15|TRBJ2-1|TRBD1|once|TRBV11-3
CASSPSPGQFNEQFF
TGTGCCAGCAGCCCAAGCCCGGGACAGTTCAATGAGCAGTTCTTC
>16|TRBJ2-1|TRBD1|-|TRBV18
CASSPPGQGPYNEQFF
TGTGCCAGCTCACCCCCGGGACAGGGACCCTACAATGAGCAGTTCTTC
>13|TRBJ1-1|-|-|TRBV5-6
CASSLQMNTEAFF
TGTGCCAGCAGCTTGCAGATGAACACTGAAGCTTTCTTT
>13|TRBJ1-4|-|-|TRBV24-1
CATSSATNEKLFF
TGTGCCACCAGTTCCGCAACTAATGAAAAACTGTTTTTT
>14|TRBJ2-3|-|-|TRBV5-6
CASSPGQPTGTQYF
TGTGCCAGCAGCCCAGGACAGCCGACGGGTACGCAGTATTTT
>16|TRBJ1-1|-|-|TRBV6-5
CASSYSFGDVNTEAFF
TGTGCCAGCAGTTACTCGTTCGGGGATGTAAACACTGAAGCTTTCTTT
>14|TRBJ1-2|-|-|TRBV28
CASSLSSLDYGYTF
TGTGCCAGCAGTTTAAGTAGCCTCGACTATGGCTACACCTTC
>16|TRBJ1-6|TRBD1|-|TRBV7-2
CASSLFDRAHRSPLHF
TGTGCCAGCAGCTTATTCGACAGGGCGCATCGGTCACCCCTCCACTTT
>15|TRBJ2-6|-|-|TRBV10-1
CASSVMRAGANVLTF
TGCGCCAGCAGTGTGATGAGGGCTGGGGCCAACGTCCTGACTTTC
>15|TRBJ2-1|-|-|TRBV2
CASTAMTISYNEQFF
TGTGCCAGCACTGCCATGACTATCTCCTACAATGAGCAGTTCTTC
>15|TRBJ2-1|-|-|TRBV27
CASSLWQGKGGEQFF
TGTGCCAGCAGTTTATGGCAGGGGAAAGGAGGTGAGCAGTTCTTC
>15|TRBJ2-5|-|-|TRBV7-2
CASSLGQTTSGTQYF
TGTGCCAGCAGCTTAGGGCAGACGACCTCGGGGACCCAGTACTTC
>14|TRBJ2-2|-|once|TRBV11-3
CASSLGSGTGELFF
TGTGCCAGCAGCTTGGGGAGCGGGACCGGGGAGCTGTTTTTT
>13|TRBJ2-3|-|-|TRBV29-1
CSGVGALTDTQYF
TGCAGCGGGGTAGGGGCGCTCACAGATACGCAGTATTTT
>15|TRBJ2-3|-|few|TRBV24-1
CATSDLGQTTDTQYF
TGTGCCACCAGTGATTTAGGACAGACCACAGATACGCAGTATTTT
>13|TRBJ1-1|TRBD1|few|TRBV10-2
CASRDRGLTEAFF
TGCGCCAGCAGGGACAGGGGGCTGACTGAAGCTTTCTTT
>15|TRBJ2-1|-|once|TRBV9
CASSVGLDVYNEQFF
TGTGCCAGCAGCGTAGGACTAGATGTGTACAATGAGCAGTTCTTC
>15|TRBJ2-1|-|-|TRBV27
CASSLREGLSNEQFF
TGTGCCAGCAGTTTAAGAGAGGGCCTCAGCAATGAGCAGTTCTTC
>17|TRBJ2-5|TRBD2|-|TRBV5-4
CASSDGLAGGVRETQYF
TGTGCCAGCAGCGACGGACTAGCGGGAGGGGTACGAGAGACCCAGTACTTC
>14|TRBJ1-2|-|-|TRBV19
CASSSRDAAQFYTF
TGTGCCAGTAGTTCGCGGGACGCAGCCCAGTTCTACACCTTC
>13|TRBJ2-1|-|few|TRBV29-1
CSVNPDSYNEQFF
TGCAGCGTTAACCCAGACAGCTACAATGAGCAGTTCTTC
>13|TRBJ2-7|-|-|TRBV12-3/TRBV12-4
CASSFGGSYEQYF
TGTGCCAGCAGTTTCGGCGGTTCCTACGAGCAGTACTTC
>18|TRBJ1-5|-|-|TRBV28
CASSPTGGGARSNQPQHF
TGTGCCAGCAGTCCGACAGGAGGGGGGGCGCGGAGCAATCAGCCCCAGCATTTT
>17|TRBJ2-2|-|-|TRBV6-6
CASRRQDTLLNTGELFF
TGTGCCAGCAGACGACAGGACACATTGTTAAACACCGGGGAGCTGTTTTTT
>11|TRBJ1-1|-|once|TRBV30
CAEQTGIEAFF
TGTGCCGAACAGACCGGGATTGAAGCTTTCTTT
>13|TRBJ1-6|-|-|TRBV27
CASSSVYNSPLHF
TGTGCCAGCAGTTCCGTCTATAATTCACCCCTCCACTTT
>14|TRBJ2-7|-|-|TRBV28
CASSRTSPLYEQYF
TGTGCCAGCAGCCGAACTAGTCCCCTGTACGAGCAGTACTTC
>13|TRBJ2-7|-|-|TRBV9
CASSVVEAGEQYF
TGTGCCAGCAGCGTAGTGGAGGCCGGGGAGCAGTACTTC
>15|TRBJ1-1|TRBD1|-|TRBV7-2
CASSPQTGVNTEAFF
TGTGCCAGCAGCCCACAAACAGGGGTGAACACTGAAGCTTTCTTT
>16|TRBJ1-5|TRBD1|once|TRBV24-1
CATSDPRQGIFQPQHF
TGTGCCACCAGTGACCCGAGACAGGGAATTTTTCAGCCCCAGCATTTT